The next 20 T cell receptor beta chains were all read from a single sample in a study of control samples from healthy donors and cancer patients. Produced via immunoSEQ multiplex PCR; TCRdb's table is partial and in-frame only. Of some 98,000 clones listed, 70% to 85% were seen once; the top ten hold about 38%. Sequencing was done on a sample of PBMCs. These receptors were taken from a man between 65 and 85 years old with lung cancer.

The chain has TRBV5-6 and TRBJ1-3; 7 bases line up with TRBD1. The CDR3 extends over 12 amino acids. Germline V CDR1 and CDR2: SGHDT, YYEEEE. J lost 8 bases, V lost 1 base, and 0 bases had no gene match. The CDR3 DNA reads as TGTGCCAGCAGCTTGCAGGGGGACACCATATATTTT. Its translation: CASSLQGDTIYF.

V and J are TRBV5-6 and TRBJ2-5, with TRBD1 matching 8 bases. The CDR3 is made up of 15 amino acids. CDR1 is SGHDT and CDR2 is YYEEEE in the germline V gene. V trimming: 4 bases; J trimming: 3 bases; junction bases outside the gene matches: 8. This CDR3 is CASSPLGTGKETQYF. The CDR3 bases are TGTGCCAGCAGCCCGCTCGGGACAGGAAAAGAGACCCAGTACTTC.

V and J are TRBV6-4 and TRBJ2-2, with 10 bases matching TRBD2. The V and J ends lost 6 bases and 4 bases, in that order; junction bases with no gene match: 5. This CDR3 is built from 15 residues. Germline assignment: CDR1 MRHNA and CDR2 SNTAGT. The CDR3 here is CASRRASGGTGELFF. The DNA for the CDR3 is TGTGCCAGCAGGCGGGCTAGCGGGGGCACCGGGGAGCTGTTTTTT.

This rearrangement joins TRBV19 to TRBJ1-5; no clear D gene. The CDR3 has 14 residues. Trimming removed 7 bases at V and 1 base at J, with 11 bases between. Germline V CDR1 and CDR2: LNHDA, SQIVND (reference sequence). CDR3 sequence reads: CASTGLPSNQPQHF. In DNA, the CDR3 is TGTGCCAGTACCGGGCTACCCAGCAATCAGCCCCAGCATTTT.

This sequence joins TRBV2 and TRBJ1-6; maybe TRBD1 (6 bases). The CDR3 has 13 amino acids. The ends were cut back, 1 base at V and 11 bases at J, with 9 bases in the middle. Germline values: CDR1 SNHLY, CDR2 FYNNEI. CDR3 region: CASSEDRVAPLHF. The CDR3 region has the DNA TGTGCCAGCAGTGAAGACAGGGTCGCACCCCTCCACTTT.

The V gene is TRBV19, the J gene TRBJ2-3; 8 bases agree with TRBD1. Germline CDR1 LNHDA, CDR2 SQIVND (reference sequence). With 3 bases clipped from V and 6 bases from J, the junction kept 11 bases outside the gene matches. The CDR3 loop spans 16 amino acids. The CDR3 spells CASSIYTAGGRDTQYF. The DNA for the CDR3 is TGTGCCAGTAGTATTTACACGGCAGGGGGCAGGGATACGCAGTATTTT.

This CDR3 reads CASSPSWGARNTGELFF. CDR3 coding DNA: TGTGCCAGCTCACCGAGTTGGGGGGCGAGGAACACCGGGGAGCTGTTTTTT. The V and J genes are TRBV18 and TRBJ2-2; TRBD1 or TRBD2 may be the D gene (6 bases each). V shed 3 bases and J shed 1 base, with 15 bases lying between them. The CDR3 is made up of 17 amino acids. Germline V gives CDR1 KGHSH, CDR2 LQKENI.

This clone was detected only a few times. The genes are TRBV7-8 and TRBJ1-2; TRBD1 agrees at 7 bases. From germline, CDR1 is SGHVS and CDR2 FQNEAQ. The CDR3 loop spans 16 amino acids. V was clipped by 4 bases and J by 0 bases; unmatched bases: 8. For the CDR3, the DNA is TGTGCCAGCAGCTCCCCGACAGGGCTCCCTAACTATGGCTACACCTTC. It is translated as CASSSPTGLPNYGYTF. The full variable domain, in which reference TRBV7-8 and TRBJ1-2 provide the parts outside the CDR3, is GAGVSQSPRYKVAKRGQDVALRCDPISGHVSLFWYQQALGQGPEFLTYFQNEAQLDKSGLPSDRFFAERPEGSVSTLKIQRTQQEDSAVYLCASSSPTGLPNYGYTFGSGTRLTVV.

This clone was counted at least ten times. CDR3 sequence (DNA): TGTGCCAGCAGCTCTATGAGCGAGCAGTACTTC. Its translation: CASSSMSEQYF. V is TRBV21-1 and J is TRBJ2-7; the tabulated D call, TRBD2, remains unverified against the DNA. TRBV21-1 is tagged as a pseudogene. The CDR3 extends over 11 amino acids.

V and J are TRBV5-1 and TRBJ2-6, with no clear D. This CDR3 spans 15 amino acids. The germline V gene encodes CDR1 SGHRS and CDR2 YFSETQ. V lost 0 bases to trimming and J lost 4 bases, with 8 bases between them. The CDR3 reads CASSLDGSGANVLTF. CDR3 in DNA: TGCGCCAGCAGCTTGGACGGATCGGGGGCCAACGTCCTGACTTTC. Full variable domain (missing parts from reference TRBV5-1 and TRBJ2-6): KAGVTQTPRYLIKTRGQQVTLSCSPISGHRSVSWYQQTPGQGLQFLFEYFSETQRNKGNFPGRFSGRQFSNSRSEMNVSTLELGDSALYLCASSLDGSGANVLTFGAGSRLTVL.

The chain links TRBV10-1 to TRBJ1-3; D unresolved. V was pared by 3 bases and J by 2 bases, with 11 bases between. Germline assignment: CDR1 WNHNN and CDR2 SYGVQD (reference sequence). The CDR3 covers 15 residues. DNA of the CDR3: TGCGCCAGCAGTGATGGGATTTCCACTGGAAACACCATATATTTT. Amino acid sequence: CASSDGISTGNTIYF.

CDR3 sequence: CASSLTSSTGELFF. The CDR3 DNA reads as TGTGCCAGCAGCCTGACTAGCTCAACCGGGGAGCTGTTTTTT. The genes are TRBV7-3 and TRBJ2-2, with 7 positions matching TRBD2. The CDR3 is 14 residues long. V lost 5 bases to trimming and J lost 5 bases; unmatched junction nucleotides: 5. Germline V CDR1 and CDR2: SGHTA, FQGTGA.

The chain joins TRBV10-1 to TRBJ2-5; tentative D call: TRBD1 (5 bases). Deletions cut 4 bases from V and 5 bases from J, with 14 bases between. Germline lookup yields CDR1 WNHNN and CDR2 SYGVQD (reference sequence). This CDR3 has 14 residues. The CDR3 here is CASSGAGMKETQYF. The DNA of the CDR3 is TGCGCCAGCAGTGGCGCAGGGATGAAGGAGACCCAGTACTTC.

The J gene is TRBJ2-7, the V gene TRBV29-1, with D maybe TRBD1 (6 bases). The CDR3 loop spans 12 amino acids. The germline V and J ends were trimmed by 7 bases and 9 bases, with 19 bases remaining between them. The germline gives CDR1 SQVTM, CDR2 ANQGSEA. The CDR3 coding sequence is TGCAGCGGGGGGCCCGGGACGGACGTGCAGTACTTC. Encoded protein: CSGGPGTDVQYF.

The V gene is TRBV24-1, the J gene TRBJ1-2, with D possibly TRBD1 on 5 matching bases. The V gene's germline CDR1 is KGHDR and CDR2 SFDVKD. CDR3 length: 14 residues. Trimming stripped 3 bases from V and 2 bases from J, with 9 bases between. The CDR3 region is CATSDGTENYGYTF. CDR3 DNA: TGTGCCACCAGTGATGGGACGGAGAACTATGGCTACACCTTC.

The V gene is TRBV6-5, the J gene TRBJ2-7, with D possibly called TRBD1 or TRBD2 (5 bases each). Deletions cut 4 bases from V and 4 bases from J, with 17 bases between. This CDR3 is built from 15 residues. Germline loops: CDR1 MNHEY, CDR2 SVGAGI. CDR3 in amino acids: CASSLSTGRTYEQYF. The CDR3 DNA follows: TGTGCCAGCAGTTTATCTACGGGACGGACATACGAGCAGTACTTC.

This chain uses TRBV7-2 with TRBJ1-6, with D perhaps TRBD1 (5 bases). CDR3 size: 15 residues. V lost 10 bases to trimming and J lost 4 bases, with 17 bases between them. The germline gives CDR1 SGHTA, CDR2 FQGNSA. CDR3 in amino acids: CATRPTEAYNSPLHF. The CDR3 DNA is TGTGCCACCCGCCCGACAGAGGCTTATAATTCACCCCTCCACTTT. The full variable domain, with the rest looked up from reference TRBV7-2 and TRBJ1-6, is GAGVSQSPSNKVTEKGKDVELRCDPISGHTALYWYRQSLGQGLEFLIYFQGNSAPDKSGLPSDRFSAERTGGSVSTLTIQRTQQEDSAVYLCATRPTEAYNSPLHFGNGTRLTVT.

V is TRBV6-2 or TRBV6-3 and J is TRBJ2-5, with D tentatively TRBD2 (5 bases). The CDR3 runs to 13 residues. Trimming pared 6 bases from V and 6 bases from J, leaving 14 bases between. The germline gives CDR1 MNHEY, CDR2 SVGEGT. This chain's CDR3 is CASSPGNFKTQYF. CDR3 DNA sequence: TGTGCCAGCAGCCCGGGGAATTTTAAGACCCAGTACTTC.

This chain connects TRBV19 to TRBJ1-1, with D hard to call. Germline assignment: CDR1 LNHDA and CDR2 SQIVND (reference sequence). Trimming left V 4 bases short and J 1 base short, with 7 bases between. This CDR3 spans 13 amino acids. The CDR3 protein is CASSKSTNTEAFF. The CDR3 DNA reads TGTGCCAGTAGTAAATCGACGAACACTGAAGCTTTCTTT.

J is TRBJ2-3 and V is TRBV28, with 8 positions matching TRBD2. CDR1 is MDHEN and CDR2 is SYDVKM in the germline V gene. The V segment lost 3 bases and the J segment 1 base; nucleotides outside the gene matches: 3. The CDR3 sequence is 15 residues long. CDR3 protein: CASSFGSGGTDTQYF. DNA for the CDR3: TGTGCCAGCAGTTTTGGTAGCGGGGGCACAGATACGCAGTATTTT.